The subject of this entry is one T cell receptor beta chain. The data belong to a study of OX40 agonist ivuxolimab in advanced cancers. Study details: Patients receiving dose escalation had hepatocellular carcinoma, melanoma, renal cell or head and neck cancer.

Assay used: immunoSEQ multiplex PCR; TCRdb lists only in-frame clones, some missing. The data show some 99,000 clones, 70% to 85% seen once. This clonotype was obtained from an adult with an advanced solid tumor such as melanoma, head and neck, liver or kidney cancer. The material was CD4+ or CD8+ T cells sorted from blood, obtained in a trial of the OX40 agonist ivuxolimab.

CDR3 nucleotide sequence: TGTGCCTGGAGTGTATCTAACACAGATACGCAGTATTTT. It translates to CAWSVSNTDTQYF. The rearrangement joins TRBV30 to TRBJ2-3; no clear D gene. Germline assignment: CDR1 GTSNPN and CDR2 SVGIG (reference sequence). V lost 0 bases and J lost 2, with 6 bases in between. The CDR3 covers 13 residues.